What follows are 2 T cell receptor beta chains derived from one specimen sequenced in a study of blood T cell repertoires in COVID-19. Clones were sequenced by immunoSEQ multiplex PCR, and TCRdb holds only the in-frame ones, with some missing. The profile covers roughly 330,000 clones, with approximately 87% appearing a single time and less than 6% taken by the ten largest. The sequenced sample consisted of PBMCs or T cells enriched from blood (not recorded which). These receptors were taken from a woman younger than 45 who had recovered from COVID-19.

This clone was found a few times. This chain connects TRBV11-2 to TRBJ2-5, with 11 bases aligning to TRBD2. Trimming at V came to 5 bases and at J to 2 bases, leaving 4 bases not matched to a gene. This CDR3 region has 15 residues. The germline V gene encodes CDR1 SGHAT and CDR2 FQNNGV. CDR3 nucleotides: TGTGCCAGCAGCGGCAGACTAGCGGGACAAGAGACCCAGTACTTC. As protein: CASSGRLAGQETQYF. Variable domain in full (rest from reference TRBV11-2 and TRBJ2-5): EAGVAQSPRYKIIEKRQSVAFWCNPISGHATLYWYQQILGQGPKLLIQFQNNGVVDDSQLPKDRFSAERLKGVDSTLKIQPAKLEDSAVYLCASSGRLAGQETQYFGPGTRLLVL.

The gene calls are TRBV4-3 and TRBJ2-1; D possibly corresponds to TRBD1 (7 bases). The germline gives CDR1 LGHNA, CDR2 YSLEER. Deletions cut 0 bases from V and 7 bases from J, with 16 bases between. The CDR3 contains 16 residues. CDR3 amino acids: CASSQDSRGALNEQFF. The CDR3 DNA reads TGCGCCAGCAGCCAAGATTCCAGGGGGGCCCTAAATGAGCAGTTCTTC.